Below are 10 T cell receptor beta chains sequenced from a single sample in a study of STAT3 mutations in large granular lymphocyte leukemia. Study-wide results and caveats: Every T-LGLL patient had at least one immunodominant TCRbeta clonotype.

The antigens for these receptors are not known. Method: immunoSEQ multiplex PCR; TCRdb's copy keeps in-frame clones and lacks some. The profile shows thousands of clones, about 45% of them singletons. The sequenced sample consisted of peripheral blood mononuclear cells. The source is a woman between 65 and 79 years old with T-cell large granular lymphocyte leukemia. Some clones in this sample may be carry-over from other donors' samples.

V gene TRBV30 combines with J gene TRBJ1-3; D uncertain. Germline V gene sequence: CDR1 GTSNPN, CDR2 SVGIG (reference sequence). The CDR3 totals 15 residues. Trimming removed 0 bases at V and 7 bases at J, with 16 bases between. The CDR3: CAWSVSSRGRNTIYF. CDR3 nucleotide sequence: TGTGCCTGGAGTGTATCCTCGCGGGGTAGGAACACCATATATTTT.

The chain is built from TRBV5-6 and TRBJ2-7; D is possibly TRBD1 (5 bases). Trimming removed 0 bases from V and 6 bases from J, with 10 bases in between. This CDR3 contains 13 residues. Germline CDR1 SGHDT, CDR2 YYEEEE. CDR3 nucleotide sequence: TGTGCCAGCAGCTTGGATACGGACACCGAGCAGTACTTC. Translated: CASSLDTDTEQYF.

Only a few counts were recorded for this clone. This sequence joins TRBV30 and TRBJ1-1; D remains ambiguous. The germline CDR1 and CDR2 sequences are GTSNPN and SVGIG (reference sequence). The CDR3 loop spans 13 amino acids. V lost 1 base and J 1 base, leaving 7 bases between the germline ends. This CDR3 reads CAWSGSRNTEAFF. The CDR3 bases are TGTGCCTGGAGTGGTTCCAGGAACACTGAAGCTTTCTTT.

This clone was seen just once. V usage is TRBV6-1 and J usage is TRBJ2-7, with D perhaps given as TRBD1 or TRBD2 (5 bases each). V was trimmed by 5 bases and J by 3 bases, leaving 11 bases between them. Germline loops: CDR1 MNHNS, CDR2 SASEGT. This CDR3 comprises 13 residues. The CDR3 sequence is CASSRDGFYEQYF. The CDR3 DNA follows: TGTGCCAGCAGTCGGGACGGATTCTACGAGCAGTACTTC.

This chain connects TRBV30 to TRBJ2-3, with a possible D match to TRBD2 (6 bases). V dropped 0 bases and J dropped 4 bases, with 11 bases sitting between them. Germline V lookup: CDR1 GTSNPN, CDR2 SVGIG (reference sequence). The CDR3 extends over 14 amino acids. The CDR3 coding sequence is TGTGCCTGGAGTGTGGGGGGAGGCGCAGATACGCAGTATTTT. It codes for CAWSVGGGADTQYF.

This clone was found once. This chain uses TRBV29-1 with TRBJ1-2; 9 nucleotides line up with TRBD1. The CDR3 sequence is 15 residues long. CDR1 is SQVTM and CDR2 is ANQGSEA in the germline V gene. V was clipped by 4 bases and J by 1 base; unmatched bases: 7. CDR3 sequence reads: CSVGDRVHYNYGYTF. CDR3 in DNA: TGCAGCGTTGGGGACAGGGTACACTATAACTATGGCTACACCTTC.

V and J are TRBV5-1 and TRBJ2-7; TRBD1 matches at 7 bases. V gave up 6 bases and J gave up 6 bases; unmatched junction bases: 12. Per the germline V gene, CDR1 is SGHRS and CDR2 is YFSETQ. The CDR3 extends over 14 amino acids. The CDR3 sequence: CASTPGQVFGEQYF. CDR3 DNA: TGCGCCAGCACTCCAGGACAGGTTTTTGGCGAGCAGTACTTC.

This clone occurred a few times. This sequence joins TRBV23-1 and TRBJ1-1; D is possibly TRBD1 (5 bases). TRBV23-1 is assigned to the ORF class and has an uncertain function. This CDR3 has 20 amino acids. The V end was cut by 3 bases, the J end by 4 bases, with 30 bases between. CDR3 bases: TGCGCCAGCAGTCAGCTCGGCGGGGGTATTTCGAGAAAGGGACGCACTGAAGCTTTCTTT. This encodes CASSQLGGGISRKGRTEAFF.

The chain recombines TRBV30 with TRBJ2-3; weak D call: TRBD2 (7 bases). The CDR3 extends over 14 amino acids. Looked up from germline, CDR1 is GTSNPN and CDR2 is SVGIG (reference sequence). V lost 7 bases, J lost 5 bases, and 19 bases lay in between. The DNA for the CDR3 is TGTGCCTCTAACCGGGGGGCGGGAGAAGATACGCAGTATTTT. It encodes CASNRGAGEDTQYF.

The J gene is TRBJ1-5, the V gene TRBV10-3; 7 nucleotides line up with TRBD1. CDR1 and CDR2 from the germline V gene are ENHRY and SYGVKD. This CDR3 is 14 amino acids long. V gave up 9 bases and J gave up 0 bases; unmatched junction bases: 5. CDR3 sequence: CAIGTDYSNQPQHF. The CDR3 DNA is TGTGCCATAGGGACAGACTATAGCAATCAGCCCCAGCATTTT.